This TCR beta chain was found in a study of control samples from healthy donors and cancer patients. V gave up 2 bases and J gave up 4 bases; unmatched junction bases: 4. CDR3 size: 14 residues. Germline V gene lookup returns CDR1 KGHSH and CDR2 LQKENI. Sequenced by immunoSEQ multiplex PCR; TCRdb stores in-frame clones only, minus some. The sample comprises 130,000 or so clones, roughly 87% of which are singletons, and around 9.4% rests with the top ten. This chain uses TRBV18 with TRBJ2-5; TRBD1 aligns across 7 bases. This clonotype was sampled from a man aged 40-49 years in good health. The specimen sequenced was blood. The CDR3 is CASSPTGAGETQYF. CDR3 DNA sequence: TGTGCCAGCTCACCAACAGGGGCGGGAGAGACCCAGTACTTC.